This is a list of T cell receptor beta chains from one sample in a study of blood T cell repertoires in COVID-19. This table comes from immunoSEQ multiplex PCR, and its TCRdb copy is limited to in-frame clones, with some not included. The sample lists more than 300,000 clones; approximately 87% were seen once. What was sequenced was PBMCs or T cells enriched from blood (not recorded which). These receptor sequences come from a man aged 35-49 years in a cohort exposed to, infected with or recovered from COVID-19 (not recorded which). Both conserved end residues are part of each CDR3. D genes are given only for firm matches. Some rows mark clone size as missing; the rest say once, few, many or name a class of expanded clone.

.	TRBD2	TRBJ2-4	TRBV6-1	CASSGNQLAGTNIQYF	TGTGCCAGCAGTGGGAACCAACTAGCGGGAACAAACATTCAGTACTTC
.	.	TRBJ2-1	TRBV19	CASSPGSWGSMVYNEQFF	TGTGCCAGTAGTCCCGGGAGCTGGGGGTCGATGGTCTACAATGAGCAGTTCTTC
.	.	TRBJ1-5	TRBV6-5	CASSRDMGGNQPQHF	TGTGCCAGCAGTAGAGACATGGGCGGCAATCAGCCCCAGCATTTT
.	.	TRBJ2-7	TRBV30	CAWSVGSYEQYF	TGTGCCTGGAGTGTGGGCAGCTACGAGCAGTACTTC
.	TRBD1	TRBJ2-7	TRBV19	CASSPDRGSVSYEQYF	TGTGCCAGTAGTCCGGACAGGGGGTCTGTCTCCTACGAGCAGTACTTC
.	.	TRBJ1-5	TRBV30	CAWSNAKDRSGIRNQPQHF	TGTGCCTGGAGTAACGCCAAAGACAGGTCAGGAATTCGCAATCAGCCCCAGCATTTT
few	.	TRBJ1-5	TRBV6-5	CASRDGRDNQPQHF	TGTGCCAGCAGGGACGGACGGGATAATCAGCCCCAGCATTTT
once	.	TRBJ1-2	TRBV28	CASSLRGYGYTF	TGTGCCAGCAGTCTCAGGGGTTATGGCTACACCTTC
.	TRBD1	TRBJ1-5	TRBV10-3	CAKQGNQPQHF	TGTGCCAAACAGGGGAATCAGCCCCAGCATTTT
.	.	TRBJ1-6	TRBV14	CASSHRGNNSPLHF	TGTGCCAGCAGCCACAGGGGAAATAATTCACCCCTCCACTTT
.	.	TRBJ2-6	TRBV7-9	CASSLDGAWISGANVLTF	TGTGCCAGCAGCTTGGATGGAGCTTGGATCTCTGGGGCCAACGTCCTGACTTTC
.	.	TRBJ2-3	TRBV11-2	CASRKGGAGDTQYF	TGTGCCAGCAGGAAGGGGGGGGCCGGGGATACGCAGTATTTT
.	.	TRBJ1-2	TRBV6-1	CASSELGVPYGYTF	TGTGCCAGCAGTGAACTAGGGGTTCCCTATGGCTACACCTTC
once	TRBD1	TRBJ1-3	TRBV3-1/TRBV3-2	CASSQDIQTGRGNTIYF	TGTGCCAGCAGCCAAGACATACAGACAGGGAGAGGAAACACCATATATTTT
.	TRBD1	TRBJ1-4	TRBV6-6	CASSPPGRTGLMRKLFF	TGTGCCAGCAGTCCCCCGGGTCGGACAGGGTTAATGCGGAAACTGTTTTTT
.	TRBD1	TRBJ1-3	TRBV28	CASSKTGSSGNTIYF	TGTGCCAGCAGTAAGACAGGGAGCTCTGGAAACACCATATATTTT
.	TRBD1	TRBJ2-1	TRBV5-4	CASSLAGGVVNEQFF	TGTGCCAGCAGCTTGGCAGGGGGCGTCGTGAATGAGCAGTTCTTC
.	.	TRBJ1-3	TRBV19	CASSVGALGNTIYF	TGTGCCAGTAGTGTCGGAGCTTTAGGAAACACCATATATTTT
.	.	TRBJ1-3	TRBV25-1	CASSERSSGNTIYF	TGTGCCAGCAGTGAACGGAGCTCTGGAAACACCATATATTTT
.	.	TRBJ2-6	TRBV19	CASTVEGGSGANVLTF	TGTGCCAGTACGGTGGAGGGTGGCTCTGGGGCCAACGTCCTGACTTTC
.	.	TRBJ2-6	TRBV19	CASNSRGPAGANVLTF	TGTGCCAGTAACTCGCGGGGGCCGGCTGGGGCCAACGTCCTGACTTTC
.	.	TRBJ1-1	TRBV5-4	CASSLATPNTEAFF	TGTGCCAGCAGCTTGGCCACACCGAACACTGAAGCTTTCTTT
.	.	TRBJ2-1	TRBV7-9	CASSLVGNNEQFF	TGTGCCAGCAGCTTAGTCGGGAACAATGAGCAGTTCTTC
.	TRBD2	TRBJ2-1	TRBV19	CASSAILAGDNEQFF	TGTGCCAGTAGTGCCATACTAGCGGGTGACAATGAGCAGTTCTTC
.	.	TRBJ1-1	TRBV6-5	CASSSHGGREAFF	TGTGCCAGCAGTTCTCACGGGGGAAGGGAAGCTTTCTTT
.	.	TRBJ2-7	TRBV27	CASSPRPPDRSYEQYF	TGTGCCAGCAGTCCGCGACCCCCCGACAGATCCTACGAGCAGTACTTC
.	.	TRBJ1-4	TRBV19	CASSMRRVEKLFF	TGTGCCAGTAGTATGCGTCGTGTCGAAAAACTGTTTTTT
.	TRBD1	TRBJ1-4	TRBV15	CATRAVGTGDEKLFF	TGTGCCACCAGGGCCGTCGGGACAGGGGATGAAAAACTGTTTTTT
.	TRBD1	TRBJ1-5	TRBV7-2	CASSLWTGTNQPQHF	TGTGCCAGCAGCTTATGGACAGGGACCAATCAGCCCCAGCATTTT
.	.	TRBJ2-3	TRBV5-1	CASSSALAASTDTQYF	TGCGCCAGCAGCTCAGCCTTAGCGGCGAGCACAGATACGCAGTATTTT
.	TRBD2	TRBJ2-7	TRBV28	CASKGSGRYEQYF	TGTGCCAGCAAGGGTAGCGGGAGGTACGAGCAGTACTTC
.	.	TRBJ2-7	TRBV5-1	CASSRYRDYEQYF	TGCGCCAGCAGCAGATACCGGGACTACGAGCAGTACTTC
.	TRBD1	TRBJ2-7	TRBV5-1	CASSPGQGGDEQYF	TGCGCCAGCAGCCCGGGACAGGGAGGGGACGAGCAGTACTTC
.	TRBD1	TRBJ1-1	TRBV18	CASSPGQDTEAFF	TGTGCCAGCTCACCCGGACAGGACACTGAAGCTTTCTTT
.	.	TRBJ2-7	TRBV5-4	CASSLNGLNYEQYF	TGTGCCAGCAGCTTGAATGGACTTAACTACGAGCAGTACTTC
.	TRBD1	TRBJ1-3	TRBV4-1	CASSSNRDSSGNTIYF	TGCGCCAGCAGCAGTAACCGGGACAGCTCTGGAAACACCATATATTTT
.	TRBD1	TRBJ1-1	TRBV6-2/TRBV6-3	CASSRPTGTHTEAFF	TGTGCCAGCAGTCGACCGACAGGGACGCACACTGAAGCTTTCTTT
.	.	TRBJ2-1	TRBV19	CASSDRYNEQFF	TGTGCCAGTAGCGACAGATACAATGAGCAGTTCTTC
.	TRBD1	TRBJ1-5	TRBV7-8	CASSSTKTGDQPQHF	TGTGCCAGCAGCTCAACCAAGACAGGGGATCAGCCCCAGCATTTT
.	.	TRBJ1-6	TRBV19	CASSTQAGFSPLHF	TGTGCCAGTAGTACGCAGGCAGGGTTTTCACCCCTCCACTTT
.	TRBD2	TRBJ2-1	TRBV28	CASSLFSGSYEQFF	TGTGCCAGCAGTCTATTTAGCGGGAGCTATGAGCAGTTCTTC
.	.	TRBJ1-3	TRBV24-1	CATSDWRTSAGNTIYF	TGTGCCACCAGTGATTGGAGGACTTCTGCTGGAAACACCATATATTTT
few	.	TRBJ1-3	TRBV3-1/TRBV3-2	CASSYGSGNTIYF	TGTGCCAGCAGCTACGGTTCTGGAAACACCATATATTTT
.	TRBD1	TRBJ1-2	TRBV27	CASSLKTGGAPYGYTF	TGTGCCAGCAGCCTGAAGACAGGGGGCGCCCCCTATGGCTACACCTTC
once	.	TRBJ1-1	TRBV30	CAWSVRSGQGNTEAFF	TGTGCCTGGAGTGTACGTAGTGGCCAGGGGAACACTGAAGCTTTCTTT
few	TRBD2	TRBJ2-2	TRBV19	CASSVSGRRTGELFF	TGTGCCAGTAGTGTCAGCGGGAGAAGGACCGGGGAGCTGTTTTTT
.	TRBD2	TRBJ2-7	TRBV20-1	CSASFTGLHYEQYF	TGCAGTGCTAGTTTCACGGGACTACACTACGAGCAGTACTTC
.	TRBD1	TRBJ1-2	TRBV18	CASSRTTGDKNGYTF	TGTGCCAGCTCCCGAACCACAGGGGACAAAAATGGCTACACCTTC
once	TRBD1	TRBJ1-5	TRBV2	CASSLGQGRTGQPQHF	TGTGCCAGCAGTCTCGGACAGGGGCGGACGGGGCAGCCCCAGCATTTT
.	.	TRBJ1-3	TRBV18	CASSPSTETSGNTIYF	TGTGCCAGCTCACCGTCGACAGAAACCTCTGGAAACACCATATATTTT
.	.	TRBJ2-7	TRBV27	CASSPRVQTYEQYF	TGTGCCAGCAGTCCGAGGGTGCAAACCTACGAGCAGTACTTC
.	TRBD1	TRBJ1-4	TRBV24-1	CATSETGTGAEKLFF	TGTGCCACCAGTGAAACCGGGACAGGGGCGGAAAAACTGTTTTTT
.	TRBD1	TRBJ2-7	TRBV19	CASSIQGAGYEQYF	TGTGCCAGTAGTATTCAGGGGGCAGGCTACGAGCAGTACTTC
.	.	TRBJ2-5	TRBV5-1	CASWGHETQYF	TGCGCCAGCTGGGGGCACGAGACCCAGTACTTC
once	TRBD2	TRBJ2-5	TRBV27	CASSLTSGGTQYF	TGTGCCAGCAGTTTGACTAGCGGGGGAACCCAGTACTTC
once	.	TRBJ1-5	TRBV30	CAWSVRTNQPQHF	TGTGCCTGGAGTGTACGGACAAATCAGCCCCAGCATTTT
.	TRBD2	TRBJ2-2	TRBV27	CASRLAGANTGELFF	TGTGCCAGCAGACTAGCGGGGGCGAACACCGGGGAGCTGTTTTTT
.	.	TRBJ2-6	TRBV28	CASRKDRHPSGANVLTF	TGTGCCAGCAGAAAGGACAGACACCCCTCTGGGGCCAACGTCCTGACTTTC
.	TRBD2	TRBJ2-1	TRBV10-1	CASSEGLAGGTGYNEQFF	TGCGCCAGCAGTGAGGGGCTAGCGGGAGGGACGGGATACAATGAGCAGTTCTTC